This T cell receptor beta chain was sequenced for a study of T cell repertoires in aging, cancer and after chemotherapy. Across the whole study: Donor ages fell into six groups from 30 or younger up to 70 or older.

Notes on the study in general: Age-matched healthy donors had significantly more diverse, less clonal blood TCR repertoires than untreated cancer patients. Median generation probability rose over the chemotherapy interval in each cancer cohort, suggesting rebound thymic output.

The template was genomic DNA from peripheral blood, not RNA. As regards this clonotype: The antigen is unknown.

Rearranged V-D-J TRB sequences were amplified with a mixed TRB-A/B primer pool. From the multiplex PCR reads, TCRdb called clonotypes with MiXCR, one entry per CDR3 protein. The repertoire includes about 10,000 distinct CDR3 sequences, less than 30% of them detected once, and 1% to 1.5% sits in the top ten. The source is a human donor in good health. Specimen: blood.

This CDR3 reads CASSFLERQYF. CDR3 sequence (DNA): TGTGCCAGCAGCTTTTTAGAGAGACAGTACTTC. The rearrangement uses TRBV7-2 and TRBJ2-5; D is uncertain. This CDR3 contains 11 residues. V dropped 3 bases and J dropped 11 bases, with 10 bases sitting between them. Germline V gene lookup returns CDR1 SGHTA and CDR2 FQGNSA.